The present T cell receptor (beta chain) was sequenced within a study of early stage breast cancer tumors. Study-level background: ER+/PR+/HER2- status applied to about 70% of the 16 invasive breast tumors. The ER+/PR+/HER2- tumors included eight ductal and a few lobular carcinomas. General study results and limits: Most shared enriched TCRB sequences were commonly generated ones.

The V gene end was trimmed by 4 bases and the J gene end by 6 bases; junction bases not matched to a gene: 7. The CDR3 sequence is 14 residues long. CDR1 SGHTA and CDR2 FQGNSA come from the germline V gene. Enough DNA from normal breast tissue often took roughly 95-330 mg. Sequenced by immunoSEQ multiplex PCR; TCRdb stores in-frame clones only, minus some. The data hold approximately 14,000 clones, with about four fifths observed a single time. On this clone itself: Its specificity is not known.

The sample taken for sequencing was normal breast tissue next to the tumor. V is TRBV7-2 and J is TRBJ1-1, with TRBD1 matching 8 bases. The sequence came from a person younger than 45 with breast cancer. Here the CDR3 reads CASSYRQGRAEAFF. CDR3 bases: TGTGCCAGCAGCTACCGACAGGGGCGGGCTGAAGCTTTCTTT.